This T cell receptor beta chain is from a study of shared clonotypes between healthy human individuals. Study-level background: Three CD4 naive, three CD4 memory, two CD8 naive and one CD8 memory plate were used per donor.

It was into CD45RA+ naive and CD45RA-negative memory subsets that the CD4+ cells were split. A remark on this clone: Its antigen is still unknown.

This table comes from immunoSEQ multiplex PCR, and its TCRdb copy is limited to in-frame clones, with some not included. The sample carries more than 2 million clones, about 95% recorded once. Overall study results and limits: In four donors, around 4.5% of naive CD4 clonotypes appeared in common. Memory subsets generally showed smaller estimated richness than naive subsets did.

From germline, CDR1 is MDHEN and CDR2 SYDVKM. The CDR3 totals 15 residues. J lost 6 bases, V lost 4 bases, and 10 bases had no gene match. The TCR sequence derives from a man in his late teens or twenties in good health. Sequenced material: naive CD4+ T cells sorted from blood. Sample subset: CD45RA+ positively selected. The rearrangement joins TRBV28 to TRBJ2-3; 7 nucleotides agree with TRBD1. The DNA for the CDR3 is TGTGCCAGCAGTTACAGAAACAGGGGATCCGATACGCAGTATTTT. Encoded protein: CASSYRNRGSDTQYF.